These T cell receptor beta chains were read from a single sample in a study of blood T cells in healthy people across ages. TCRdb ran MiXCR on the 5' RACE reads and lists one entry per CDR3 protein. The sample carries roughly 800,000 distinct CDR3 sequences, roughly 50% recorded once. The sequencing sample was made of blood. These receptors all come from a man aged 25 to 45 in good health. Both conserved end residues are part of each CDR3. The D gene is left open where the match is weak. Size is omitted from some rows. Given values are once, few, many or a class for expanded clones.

CDR3aa: CASSLHPLEAFF; CDR3nt: TGTGCCAGCAGTCTACATCCGCTAGAAGCTTTCTTT; j_gene: TRBJ1-1; v_gene: TRBV7-9; len: 12; d_gene: -; abundance: -
CDR3aa: CASSQGGGIYGGQFF; CDR3nt: TGCGCCAGCAGCCAAGGAGGGGGTATTTATGGGGGGCAGTTCTTC; j_gene: TRBJ2-1; v_gene: TRBV4-3; len: 15; d_gene: -; abundance: once
CDR3aa: CASSQDRWAPRGTDTQYF; CDR3nt: TGCGCCAGCAGCCAAGATCGGTGGGCACCCCGGGGCACAGATACGCAGTATTTT; j_gene: TRBJ2-3; v_gene: TRBV4-3; len: 18; d_gene: -; abundance: few
CDR3aa: CASSQGIWGLPYYEQYF; CDR3nt: TGCGCCAGCAGCCAAGGAATCTGGGGACTACCTTACTACGAGCAGTACTTC; j_gene: TRBJ2-7; v_gene: TRBV4-3; len: 17; d_gene: TRBD2; abundance: -
CDR3aa: CASSQATGWTYEQYF; CDR3nt: TGCGCCAGCAGCCAAGCGACAGGGTGGACCTACGAGCAGTACTTC; j_gene: TRBJ2-7; v_gene: TRBV4-3; len: 15; d_gene: TRBD1; abundance: -
CDR3aa: CASSYFREPSTDTQYF; CDR3nt: TGTGCCAGCAGTTACTTCCGGGAACCTAGCACAGATACGCAGTATTTT; j_gene: TRBJ2-3; v_gene: TRBV6-2/TRBV6-3; len: 16; d_gene: -; abundance: -
CDR3aa: CSVVFWAASSYNEQFF; CDR3nt: TGCAGCGTTGTGTTTTGGGCCGCGAGCTCCTACAATGAGCAGTTCTTC; j_gene: TRBJ2-1; v_gene: TRBV29-1; len: 16; d_gene: -; abundance: -
CDR3aa: CSARGLAGGGRSYNEQFF; CDR3nt: TGCAGTGCCCGAGGCCTAGCGGGAGGAGGGAGGTCCTACAATGAGCAGTTCTTC; j_gene: TRBJ2-1; v_gene: TRBV20-1; len: 18; d_gene: TRBD2; abundance: few
CDR3aa: CASSSGQGIADTQYF; CDR3nt: TGTGCCAGCAGTTCCGGACAGGGGATCGCAGATACGCAGTATTTT; j_gene: TRBJ2-3; v_gene: TRBV6-6; len: 15; d_gene: TRBD1; abundance: -
CDR3aa: CASTGVADTQYF; CDR3nt: TGTGCCAGCACGGGGGTTGCAGATACGCAGTATTTT; j_gene: TRBJ2-3; v_gene: TRBV28; len: 12; d_gene: -; abundance: few
CDR3aa: CASSLYRGREEQYF; CDR3nt: TGTGCCAGCAGCTTATACAGGGGTCGTGAAGAGCAGTACTTC; j_gene: TRBJ2-7; v_gene: TRBV7-8; len: 14; d_gene: TRBD1; abundance: -
CDR3aa: CASSAQQSSYNEQFF; CDR3nt: TGTGCCAGCAGTGCCCAACAGAGCTCCTACAATGAGCAGTTCTTC; j_gene: TRBJ2-1; v_gene: TRBV6-1; len: 15; d_gene: -; abundance: -
CDR3aa: CASSPARNPPREQYF; CDR3nt: TGTGCCAGCAGCCCCGCCCGGAACCCCCCACGGGAGCAGTACTTC; j_gene: TRBJ2-5; v_gene: TRBV7-2; len: 15; d_gene: -; abundance: few
CDR3aa: CSVERDRGSPLAKNIQYF; CDR3nt: TGCAGTGTTGAGCGGGACAGGGGATCCCCATTGGCCAAAAACATTCAGTACTTC; j_gene: TRBJ2-4; v_gene: TRBV20-1; len: 18; d_gene: TRBD1; abundance: once
CDR3aa: CASSLAGAGGDSPLHF; CDR3nt: TGCGCCAGCAGCTTGGCCGGGGCAGGGGGCGATTCACCCCTCCACTTT; j_gene: TRBJ1-6; v_gene: TRBV5-1; len: 16; d_gene: TRBD1; abundance: -
CDR3aa: CASSPDSRVDEQYF; CDR3nt: TGTGCCAGCAGCCCGGACAGTAGGGTGGACGAGCAGTACTTC; j_gene: TRBJ2-7; v_gene: TRBV9; len: 14; d_gene: -; abundance: -
CDR3aa: CSANGADGYTF; CDR3nt: TGCAGCGCGAACGGGGCTGATGGCTACACCTTC; j_gene: TRBJ1-2; v_gene: TRBV29-1; len: 11; d_gene: -; abundance: few
CDR3aa: CASNQGRGGGETQYF; CDR3nt: TGTGCCAGCAACCAGGGTCGGGGGGGCGGAGAGACCCAGTACTTC; j_gene: TRBJ2-5; v_gene: TRBV5-4; len: 15; d_gene: TRBD2; abundance: few
CDR3aa: CSAVGLSGDEQFF; CDR3nt: TGCAGCGCTGTGGGACTTTCGGGGGATGAGCAGTTCTTC; j_gene: TRBJ2-1; v_gene: TRBV29-1; len: 13; d_gene: -; abundance: -
CDR3aa: CSVLRDYPETQYF; CDR3nt: TGCAGCGTACTACGCGATTACCCGGAGACCCAGTACTTC; j_gene: TRBJ2-5; v_gene: TRBV29-1; len: 13; d_gene: -; abundance: few
CDR3aa: CSVVTLDAGELFF; CDR3nt: TGCAGCGTTGTGACCCTGGACGCGGGGGAGCTGTTTTTT; j_gene: TRBJ2-2; v_gene: TRBV29-1; len: 13; d_gene: -; abundance: once
CDR3aa: CSAEDENPWQFF; CDR3nt: TGCAGTGCTGAGGACGAGAACCCATGGCAGTTCTTC; j_gene: TRBJ2-1; v_gene: TRBV20-1; len: 12; d_gene: -; abundance: -
CDR3aa: CASSQDLGEGRETQYF; CDR3nt: TGCGCCAGCAGCCAAGATCTAGGTGAAGGTAGAGAGACCCAGTACTTC; j_gene: TRBJ2-5; v_gene: TRBV4-3; len: 16; d_gene: -; abundance: -
CDR3aa: CASSLSRVDIQYF; CDR3nt: TGTGCCAGCAGCTTGTCCAGGGTCGACATTCAGTACTTC; j_gene: TRBJ2-4; v_gene: TRBV7-2; len: 13; d_gene: -; abundance: once
CDR3aa: CAISVVWGLEDEQYF; CDR3nt: TGTGCCATCAGTGTCGTTTGGGGCCTGGAGGACGAGCAGTACTTC; j_gene: TRBJ2-7; v_gene: TRBV10-3; len: 15; d_gene: -; abundance: few
CDR3aa: CASRKRGYEQYF; CDR3nt: TGTGCCAGCAGGAAACGCGGCTACGAGCAGTACTTC; j_gene: TRBJ2-7; v_gene: TRBV28; len: 12; d_gene: -; abundance: -
CDR3aa: CASSVWAGETQYF; CDR3nt: TGTGCCAGCAGCGTCTGGGCCGGTGAGACCCAGTACTTC; j_gene: TRBJ2-5; v_gene: TRBV27; len: 13; d_gene: -; abundance: -
CDR3aa: CASSPTISYEQYF; CDR3nt: TGTGCCAGCTCACCAACTATTTCCTACGAGCAGTACTTC; j_gene: TRBJ2-7; v_gene: TRBV18; len: 13; d_gene: -; abundance: few
CDR3aa: CASSQEVPRTGEYNEQFF; CDR3nt: TGTGCCAGCAGCCAAGAGGTCCCCCGGACAGGGGAATACAATGAGCAGTTCTTC; j_gene: TRBJ2-1; v_gene: TRBV3-1; len: 18; d_gene: TRBD1; abundance: -
CDR3aa: CAISESLSRFYGYTF; CDR3nt: TGTGCCATCAGTGAGTCGCTTTCGAGGTTCTATGGCTACACCTTC; j_gene: TRBJ1-2; v_gene: TRBV10-3; len: 15; d_gene: -; abundance: -
CDR3aa: CASSLARGAFF; CDR3nt: TGTGCCAGCAGTTTAGCGCGTGGAGCTTTCTTT; j_gene: TRBJ1-1; v_gene: TRBV12-3/TRBV12-4; len: 11; d_gene: -; abundance: -
CDR3aa: CASSGINEKLFF; CDR3nt: TGTGCCAGCAGTGGGATTAATGAAAAACTGTTTTTT; j_gene: TRBJ1-4; v_gene: TRBV25-1; len: 12; d_gene: -; abundance: -
CDR3aa: CASRPGLARYNEQFF; CDR3nt: TGTGCCAGCAGACCGGGACTAGCGAGGTACAATGAGCAGTTCTTC; j_gene: TRBJ2-1; v_gene: TRBV12-3/TRBV12-4; len: 15; d_gene: TRBD2; abundance: -
CDR3aa: CARSPIIQQPQHF; CDR3nt: TGTGCCCGTAGTCCCATAATACAACAGCCCCAGCATTTT; j_gene: TRBJ1-5; v_gene: TRBV19; len: 13; d_gene: -; abundance: -
CDR3aa: CASSLAELRRVVNEQFF; CDR3nt: TGTGCCAGCAGCTTAGCCGAATTGAGACGGGTCGTCAATGAGCAGTTCTTC; j_gene: TRBJ2-1; v_gene: TRBV7-2; len: 17; d_gene: -; abundance: -
CDR3aa: CASSVTGTGPETQYF; CDR3nt: TGTGCCAGCAGCGTAACAGGCACAGGGCCAGAGACCCAGTACTTC; j_gene: TRBJ2-5; v_gene: TRBV9; len: 15; d_gene: -; abundance: -
CDR3aa: CASSFRDRRDTEAFF; CDR3nt: TGCGCCAGCAGCTTCCGGGACAGAAGAGACACTGAAGCTTTCTTT; j_gene: TRBJ1-1; v_gene: TRBV5-1; len: 15; d_gene: TRBD1; abundance: -
CDR3aa: CSAIGRQDGYTF; CDR3nt: TGCAGTGCTATAGGGAGACAGGATGGCTACACCTTC; j_gene: TRBJ1-2; v_gene: TRBV20-1; len: 12; d_gene: -; abundance: -
CDR3aa: CASSLGDYLRIAYEQYF; CDR3nt: TGTGCCAGCAGCTTAGGGGACTACCTGAGGATTGCCTACGAGCAGTACTTC; j_gene: TRBJ2-7; v_gene: TRBV7-2; len: 17; d_gene: TRBD2; abundance: -
CDR3aa: CASRGGSSLHF; CDR3nt: TGTGCCAGCAGGGGAGGTTCGTCCCTCCACTTT; j_gene: TRBJ1-6; v_gene: TRBV2; len: 11; d_gene: -; abundance: -
CDR3aa: CASSEWGGTRAQYF; CDR3nt: TGTGCCAGCAGTGAATGGGGCGGTACCCGGGCCCAGTACTTC; j_gene: TRBJ2-7; v_gene: TRBV25-1; len: 14; d_gene: -; abundance: -
CDR3aa: CATSSRDSGELFF; CDR3nt: TGTGCCACCAGCAGCCGGGACAGCGGGGAGCTGTTTTTT; j_gene: TRBJ2-2; v_gene: TRBV15; len: 13; d_gene: TRBD1; abundance: -
CDR3aa: CASSYLDGSNQPQHF; CDR3nt: TGTGCCAGCAGTTACCTCGACGGTAGCAATCAGCCCCAGCATTTT; j_gene: TRBJ1-5; v_gene: TRBV6-2/TRBV6-3; len: 15; d_gene: -; abundance: -
CDR3aa: CSAPGDGDEQFF; CDR3nt: TGCAGTGCCCCGGGGGACGGGGATGAGCAGTTCTTC; j_gene: TRBJ2-1; v_gene: TRBV20-1; len: 12; d_gene: -; abundance: -
CDR3aa: CASSVLGRDARRVTQYF; CDR3nt: TGTGCCAGCAGCGTATTGGGGAGGGACGCACGAAGAGTGACCCAGTACTTC; j_gene: TRBJ2-5; v_gene: TRBV9; len: 17; d_gene: TRBD2; abundance: -
CDR3aa: CASSPQGDTQYF; CDR3nt: TGTGCCAGCAGCCCTCAGGGTGATACGCAGTATTTT; j_gene: TRBJ2-3; v_gene: TRBV11-2; len: 12; d_gene: -; abundance: many
CDR3aa: CATSRVLGPESYNEQFF; CDR3nt: TGTGCCACCAGCCGAGTGTTGGGGCCCGAATCCTACAATGAGCAGTTCTTC; j_gene: TRBJ2-1; v_gene: TRBV15; len: 17; d_gene: -; abundance: -